What follows are 29 T cell receptor beta chains derived from one specimen sequenced in a study of blood T cells in healthy people across ages. The use of a sample-barcoded 5' primer and a J-beta primer mix characterized a second PCR of about 7 to 12 cycles. TCRdb itself ran the 5' RACE reads through MiXCR, one entry per CDR3 protein. The sample consists of fewer than 950,000 distinct CDR3 sequences, approximately 55% of them appearing once. The source material was blood. These receptors all come from an elderly man in good health.

V gene TRBV7-6 combines with J gene TRBJ2-3; D is ambiguous. In germline, CDR1 is SGHVS, CDR2 FNYEAQ. Trimming removed 5 bases at V and 0 bases at J, with 15 bases between. The CDR3 is made up of 16 amino acids. Here the CDR3 DNA reads TGTGCCAGCAGCAGTTACGTAGGCTTAAGCACAGATACGCAGTATTTT. It is translated as CASSSYVGLSTDTQYF.

This rearrangement joins TRBV10-3 to TRBJ2-1; D could derive from TRBD1 or TRBD2 (5 bases each). The germline V gene has CDR1 ENHRY and CDR2 SYGVKD. This CDR3 is built from 16 residues. V lost 6 bases and J 1 base, leaving 16 bases between the germline ends. The CDR3 sequence is CAIRGDRGWSYNEQFF. CDR3 DNA sequence: TGTGCCATCAGAGGGGACCGGGGTTGGTCCTACAATGAGCAGTTCTTC.

There are a few counts of this clonotype. This rearrangement joins TRBV5-1 to TRBJ2-1; 7 bases are a match to TRBD2. Unmatched junction bases numbered 10, after V lost 4 bases and J lost 3 bases. CDR3 length: 16 residues. The V gene's germline CDR1 is SGHRS and CDR2 YFSETQ. The CDR3 DNA sequence: TGCGCCAGCAGCCTTAGGTTGGCGGGAGTCTACAATGAGCAGTTCTTC. Its translation is CASSLRLAGVYNEQFF. Filled out from reference TRBV5-1 and TRBJ2-1, the complete variable domain reads KAGVTQTPRYLIKTRGQQVTLSCSPISGHRSVSWYQQTPGQGLQFLFEYFSETQRNKGNFPGRFSGRQFSNSRSEMNVSTLELGDSALYLCASSLRLAGVYNEQFFGPGTRLTVL.

This sequence joins TRBV20-1 and TRBJ1-4, with D unclear. Germline assignment: CDR1 DFQATT and CDR2 SNEGSKA (reference sequence). The CDR3 is made up of 16 amino acids. Deletions cut 4 bases from V and 0 bases from J, with 15 bases between. CDR3 residues: CSATNPDSATNEKLFF. The CDR3 DNA sequence: TGCAGTGCTACTAACCCGGACTCCGCAACTAATGAAAAACTGTTTTTT.

The chain carries TRBV2 and TRBJ2-1, with D perhaps matching TRBD2 (6 bases). V lost 4 bases to trimming and J lost 5 bases, with 12 bases between them. Germline-derived CDR1 and CDR2 are SNHLY and FYNNEI. CDR3 length equals 14 residues. The CDR3 DNA follows: TGTGCCAGCAGTGTCCTAGCGACGAACAATGAGCAGTTCTTC. Translation gives CASSVLATNNEQFF.

CDR3 in DNA: TGTGCCGGCCGGGACAGGGGAAACGAGCAGTACTTC. Translation gives CAGRDRGNEQYF. J is TRBJ2-7 and V is TRBV2; 10 positions agree with TRBD1. After removal of 11 bases from V and 5 bases from J, the junction contained 6 bases not matched to a gene. CDR3 size: 12 residues. The germline CDR1 and CDR2 sequences are SNHLY and FYNNEI.

The genes are TRBV12-3 or TRBV12-4 and TRBJ2-7; the D is unclear. Trimming stripped 0 bases from V and 4 bases from J, with 10 bases between. CDR3 size: 14 residues. The CDR3 reads CASSLAGLMYEQYF. The CDR3 coding sequence is TGTGCCAGCAGTTTAGCGGGATTAATGTACGAGCAGTACTTC.

The chain combines TRBV5-1 with TRBJ2-1; D remains ambiguous. With 4 bases removed from V and 9 bases from J, the gap between germline ends came to 11 bases. CDR1 and CDR2 (germline): SGHRS, YFSETQ. CDR3 size: 12 residues. The CDR3 bases are TGCGCCAGCAGCGCACTGTCCCCTGAGCAGTTCTTC. This codes for CASSALSPEQFF. The whole variable domain, remainder taken from reference TRBV5-1 and TRBJ2-1, is KAGVTQTPRYLIKTRGQQVTLSCSPISGHRSVSWYQQTPGQGLQFLFEYFSETQRNKGNFPGRFSGRQFSNSRSEMNVSTLELGDSALYLCASSALSPEQFFGPGTRLTVL.

The chain carries TRBV7-9 and TRBJ1-5; D not resolved. The CDR3 spans 12 residues. The V end was cut by 2 bases, the J end by 6 bases, with 5 bases between. Germline lookup yields CDR1 SEHNR and CDR2 FQNEAQ (reference sequence). The CDR3 sequence: CASSLLVQPQHF. The CDR3 region has the DNA TGTGCCAGCAGCTTACTAGTTCAGCCCCAGCATTTT.

The chain carries TRBV20-1 and TRBJ2-1, with TRBD2 matching 11 bases. The germline V gene encodes CDR1 DFQATT and CDR2 SNEGSKA (reference sequence). The junction had 6 bases not matched to a gene; V was cut back by 3 bases and J by 8 bases. The CDR3 totals 14 residues. In DNA, the CDR3 is TGCAGTGCTAGGGGGGGACTAGCGGATGATGAGCAGTTCTTC. Translated, it gives CSARGGLADDEQFF.

This clonotype has more than one count but fewer than ten. The chain carries TRBV6-2 or TRBV6-3 and TRBJ2-1, with a possible D match to TRBD1 (6 bases). V was cut by 6 bases and J by 2 bases, with 17 bases left in between. CDR3 length equals 16 residues. Germline CDR1 is MNHEY and CDR2 is SVGEGT. The CDR3 here is CASSSPHRVPYNEQFF. CDR3 nucleotides: TGTGCCAGCAGCTCTCCCCACAGGGTCCCCTACAATGAGCAGTTCTTC.

CDR3 bases: TGTGCCAGCAGCCAAGAACCCCACATTCAGTACTTC. This gives the protein CASSQEPHIQYF. This chain joins TRBV3-1 and TRBJ2-4; D is ambiguous. Trimming took 0 bases from V and 8 from J, leaving 5 bases between them. The germline CDR1 and CDR2 sequences are LGHDT and YNNKEL (reference sequence). The CDR3 consists of 12 residues.

The genes are TRBV27 and TRBJ2-7, with 7 bases that match TRBD2. The end of the DNA is better explained by TRBJ2-5, so the J call may be wrong. The CDR3 has 14 amino acids. Germline assignment: CDR1 MNHEY and CDR2 SMNVEV (reference sequence). This chain's CDR3 is CASSTWGGSRTQYF. The CDR3 DNA reads as TGTGCCAGCAGTACCTGGGGAGGGTCGAGGACCCAGTACTTC.

V gene TRBV7-9 combines with J gene TRBJ2-6; the D is unclear. The CDR3 loop spans 16 amino acids. V lost 6 bases and J 0 bases, leaving 12 bases between the germline ends. CDR1 SEHNR and CDR2 FQNEAQ come from the germline V gene (reference sequence). The CDR3 reads CASSYQSLSGANVLTF. The DNA for the CDR3 is TGTGCCAGCAGTTACCAGTCGCTCTCTGGGGCCAACGTCCTGACTTTC.

The chain carries TRBV14 and TRBJ2-6, with D possibly TRBD2 on 6 matching bases. This CDR3 is 17 amino acids long. V lost 2 bases and J 4 bases, leaving 15 bases between the germline ends. Germline V CDR1 and CDR2: SGHDN, FVKESK. CDR3 amino acids: CASSQSRGLGGANVLTF. CDR3 DNA sequence: TGTGCCAGCAGCCAATCACGGGGACTCGGCGGGGCCAACGTCCTGACTTTC.

This clonotype has a handful of counts. Germline and junction disagree at one end, which may indicate a read error. The rearrangement joins TRBV18 to TRBJ2-5; D gene ambiguous. The V gene's germline CDR1 is KGHSH and CDR2 LQKENI. The CDR3 runs to 12 residues. The CDR3 spells CASAPNSETQYF. The DNA of the CDR3 is TGTGCCAGCGCACCAAATTCGGAGACCCAGTACTTC.

This clonotype appeared once. The genes are TRBV4-2 and TRBJ2-1; TRBD2 agrees at 9 bases. Germline assignment: CDR1 LGHNA and CDR2 YNFKEQ. CDR3 length equals 18 residues. With 0 bases clipped from V and 0 bases from J, the junction kept 6 bases outside the gene matches. The CDR3 protein is CASSQEVAGASSYNEQFF. DNA for the CDR3: TGTGCCAGCAGCCAAGAGGTAGCGGGGGCGAGCTCCTACAATGAGCAGTTCTTC.

The CDR3 is CASSSLVGSGLAGGGLYF. CDR3 nucleotides: TGTGCCAGCAGTTCCCTAGTGGGCTCCGGGCTAGCGGGAGGGGGTCTGTACTTC. This chain links TRBV27 with TRBJ2-7; TRBD2 aligns across 12 bases. CDR3 length: 18 amino acids. V dropped 4 bases and J dropped 12; count of bases not matched to a gene: 22. Germline values: CDR1 MNHEY, CDR2 SMNVEV (reference sequence).

The chain joins TRBV20-1 to TRBJ1-1; 11 positions agree with TRBD1. V gave up 3 bases and J gave up 2 bases; unmatched junction bases: 5. Germline CDR1 DFQATT, CDR2 SNEGSKA (reference sequence). The CDR3 loop spans 15 amino acids. The CDR3: CSASPGTGGNTEAFF. CDR3 nucleotides: TGCAGTGCTAGCCCCGGGACAGGGGGTAACACTGAAGCTTTCTTT.

The chain uses TRBV28 and TRBJ2-7; 8 bases agree with TRBD1. The germline CDR1 and CDR2 sequences are MDHEN and SYDVKM. The CDR3 is made up of 16 amino acids. J lost 4 bases, V lost 6 bases, and 14 bases had no gene match. CDR3 coding DNA: TGTGCCAGCAGCCTTGGGGGGCGGAACAGGGGGTACGAGCAGTACTTC. Its protein product is CASSLGGRNRGYEQYF.

This chain joins TRBV29-1 and TRBJ2-3; D may be TRBD1 or TRBD2 (5 bases each). Germline V CDR1 and CDR2: SQVTM, ANQGSEA. The CDR3 is 14 amino acids. With 4 bases removed from V and 2 bases from J, the gap between germline ends came to 13 bases. CDR3 nucleotide sequence: TGCAGCGTTGTTGAACGGGACGCCACAGATACGCAGTATTTT. Protein: CSVVERDATDTQYF.

This clonotype was picked up a small number of times. The gene calls are TRBV12-3 or TRBV12-4 and TRBJ2-1; 13 bases are shared with TRBD2. The CDR3 sequence is 19 residues long. With V trimmed by 0 bases and J by 4 bases, 9 bases remained unmatched. For the CDR3, the DNA is TGTGCCAGCAGTTTAGCGTCAGGACTAGCGGGAGTTAAATACAATGAGCAGTTCTTC. This translates into CASSLASGLAGVKYNEQFF.

Here the CDR3 reads CASSPQGPGDGYTF. CDR3 sequence (DNA): TGTGCCAGCAGCCCCCAGGGGCCGGGGGATGGCTACACCTTC. V gene TRBV7-3 combines with J gene TRBJ1-2; a weak D match, TRBD1 (6 bases). The ends were cut back, 5 bases at V and 6 bases at J, with 16 bases in the middle. Germline V gene data show CDR1 as SGHTA and CDR2 as FQGTGA. This CDR3 is 14 amino acids long.

CDR3 region: CASSLRPGGHEQFF. In DNA, the CDR3 is TGTGCCAGCAGCTTACGGCCAGGGGGCCATGAGCAGTTCTTC. The chain uses TRBV7-2 and TRBJ2-1, with 8 nucleotides matching TRBD1. Germline CDR1 SGHTA, CDR2 FQGNSA. This CDR3 comprises 14 residues. Trimming at V came to 2 bases and at J to 8 bases, leaving 5 bases not matched to a gene.

The V call is TRBV2, the J call TRBJ2-4, with 8 positions matching TRBD2. The germline gives CDR1 SNHLY, CDR2 FYNNEI. The CDR3 length is 13 residues. V shed 10 bases and J 2 bases; nucleotides not matched to a gene: 4. The CDR3 DNA reads as TGTGCCATCCCGGGGGGGTCCAAAAACATTCAGTACTTC. This codes for CAIPGGSKNIQYF.

This CDR3 is CASTFDPGQKTYEQYF. The CDR3 nucleotides are TGCGCCAGCACCTTCGATCCGGGACAGAAAACGTACGAGCAGTACTTC. The chain links TRBV5-1 to TRBJ2-4; 7 bases match TRBD1. Judging by the DNA end, TRBJ2-7 fits better; the J call may be wrong. Germline assignment: CDR1 SGHRS and CDR2 YFSETQ. This CDR3 contains 16 residues.

This clonotype has only a few counts. This rearrangement joins TRBV7-2 to TRBJ2-7; a weak D match, TRBD2 (6 bases). Germline CDR1 is SGHTA and CDR2 is FQGNSA. The ends were cut back, 2 bases at V and 5 bases at J, with 10 bases in the middle. The CDR3 contains 13 residues. CDR3 amino acids: CASSLRVADEQYF. CDR3 DNA sequence: TGTGCCAGCAGCTTAAGGGTAGCGGACGAGCAGTACTTC.

The V call is TRBV6-2 or TRBV6-3, the J call TRBJ2-5, with 9 bases matching TRBD1. The CDR3 sequence is 15 residues long. Unmatched junction bases numbered 3, after V lost 0 bases and J lost 4 bases. Germline V gene lookup returns CDR1 MNHEY and CDR2 SVGEGT. The chain's CDR3 is CASSYSTGGRETQYF. In DNA, the CDR3 is TGTGCCAGCAGTTACTCGACAGGGGGGAGAGAGACCCAGTACTTC.

The genes are TRBV10-2 and TRBJ2-1, with TRBD2 identical over 15 bases. This CDR3 region has 18 residues. The trim removed 8 bases at V and 5 bases at J, leaving 13 bases unmatched. Germline CDR1 reads WSHSY; CDR2 reads SAAADI. Here the CDR3 reads CASQPPGLAGGRDNEQFF. The CDR3 nucleotides are TGCGCCAGCCAGCCACCGGGACTAGCGGGAGGCAGAGACAATGAGCAGTTCTTC.